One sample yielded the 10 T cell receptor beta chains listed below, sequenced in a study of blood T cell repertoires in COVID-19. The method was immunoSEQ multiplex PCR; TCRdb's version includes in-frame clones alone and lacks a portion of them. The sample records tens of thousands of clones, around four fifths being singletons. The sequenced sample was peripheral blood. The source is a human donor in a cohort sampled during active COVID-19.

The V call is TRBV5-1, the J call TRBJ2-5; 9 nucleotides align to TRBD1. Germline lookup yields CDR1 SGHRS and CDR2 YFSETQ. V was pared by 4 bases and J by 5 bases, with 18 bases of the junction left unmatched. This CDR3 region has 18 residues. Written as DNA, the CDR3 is TGCGCCAGCAGCCCCGTACTGACGGGACAGGGAAGTTGGGAGACCCAGTACTTC. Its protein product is CASSPVLTGQGSWETQYF.

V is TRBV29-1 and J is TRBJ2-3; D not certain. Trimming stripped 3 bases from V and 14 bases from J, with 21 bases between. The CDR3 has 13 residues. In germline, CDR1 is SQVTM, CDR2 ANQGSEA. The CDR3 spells CSVEKVTPLQAYF. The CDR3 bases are TGCAGCGTTGAGAAGGTGACGCCTTTGCAGGCGTATTTT.

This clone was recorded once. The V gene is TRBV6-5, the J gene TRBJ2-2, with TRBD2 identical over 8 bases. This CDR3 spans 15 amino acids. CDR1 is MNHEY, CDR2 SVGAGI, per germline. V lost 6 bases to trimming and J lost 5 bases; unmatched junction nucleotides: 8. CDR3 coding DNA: TGTGCCAGCAGCCGGGGGGGCCTCGGGACCGGGGAGCTGTTTTTT. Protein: CASSRGGLGTGELFF.

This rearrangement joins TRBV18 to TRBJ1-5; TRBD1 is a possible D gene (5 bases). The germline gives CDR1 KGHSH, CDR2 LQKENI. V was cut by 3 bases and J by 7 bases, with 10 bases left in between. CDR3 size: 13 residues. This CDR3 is CASSPAQGQPQHF. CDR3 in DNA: TGTGCCAGCTCACCCGCCCAGGGACAGCCCCAGCATTTT.

CDR3 in amino acids: CASSSGTNSNYGYTF. CDR3 coding DNA: TGTGCCAGCAGCTCCGGGACAAATTCTAACTATGGCTACACCTTC. J is TRBJ1-2 and V is TRBV5-4; possible D gene TRBD1, 6 bases. V was trimmed by 3 bases and J by 0 bases, leaving 12 bases between them. CDR1 and CDR2 (germline): SGHNT, YYREEE (reference sequence). This CDR3 spans 15 amino acids.

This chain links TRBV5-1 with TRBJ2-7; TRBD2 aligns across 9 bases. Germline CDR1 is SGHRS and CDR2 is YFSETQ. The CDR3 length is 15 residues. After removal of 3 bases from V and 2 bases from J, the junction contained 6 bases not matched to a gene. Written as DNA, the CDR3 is TGCGCCAGCAGCTGGACGCGGGGGGGACCCTACGAGCAGTACTTC. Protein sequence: CASSWTRGGPYEQYF. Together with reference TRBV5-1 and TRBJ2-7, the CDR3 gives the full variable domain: KAGVTQTPRYLIKTRGQQVTLSCSPISGHRSVSWYQQTPGQGLQFLFEYFSETQRNKGNFPGRFSGRQFSNSRSEMNVSTLELGDSALYLCASSWTRGGPYEQYFGPGTRLTVT.

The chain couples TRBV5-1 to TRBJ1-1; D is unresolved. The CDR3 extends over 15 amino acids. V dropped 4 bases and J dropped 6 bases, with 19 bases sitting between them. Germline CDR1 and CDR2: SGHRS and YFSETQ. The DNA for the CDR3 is TGCGCCAGCAGCCCGACGCAGGCGTTCGGGGCTGAAGCTTTCTTT. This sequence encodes CASSPTQAFGAEAFF.

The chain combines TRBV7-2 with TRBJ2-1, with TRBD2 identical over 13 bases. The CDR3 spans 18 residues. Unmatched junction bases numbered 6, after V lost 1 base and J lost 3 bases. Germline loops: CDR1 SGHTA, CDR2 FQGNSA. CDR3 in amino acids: CASSLVGTSGVIYNEQFF. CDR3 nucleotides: TGTGCCAGCAGCTTAGTGGGGACTAGCGGGGTAATCTACAATGAGCAGTTCTTC.

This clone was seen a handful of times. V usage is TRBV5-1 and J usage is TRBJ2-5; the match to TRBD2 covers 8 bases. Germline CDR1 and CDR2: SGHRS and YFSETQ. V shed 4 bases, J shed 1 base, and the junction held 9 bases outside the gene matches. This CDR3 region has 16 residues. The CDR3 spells CASSPRGGGTQETQYF. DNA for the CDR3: TGCGCCAGCAGCCCACGGGGCGGGGGGACCCAAGAGACCCAGTACTTC.

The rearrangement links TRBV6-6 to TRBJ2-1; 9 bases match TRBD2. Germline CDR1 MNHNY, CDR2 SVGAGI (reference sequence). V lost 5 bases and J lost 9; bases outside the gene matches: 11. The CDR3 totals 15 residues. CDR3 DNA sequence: TGTGCCAGCAGTGCCGCGGGGGGGCCGGCCGGTGAGCAGTTCTTC. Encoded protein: CASSAAGGPAGEQFF.